This TCR beta chain stems from a study of T cell responses to AZD1222 COVID-19 vaccine. Method: immunoSEQ multiplex PCR; TCRdb's copy keeps in-frame clones and lacks some. The sample lists 150,000 to 200,000 clones; more than 70% were seen once. Findings of the study overall: Only after the peak T cell response were repertoires sampled.

This CDR3 has 16 amino acids. The V gene lost 0 bases and the J gene lost 0 bases, with 6 bases spanning the gap. The germline CDR1 and CDR2 sequences are MDHEN and SYDVKM. About this clone itself: Its antigen remains unidentified.

This sequence originates from an adult in good health. The material sequenced was peripheral blood, taken on day 0 of AZD1222 vaccination. The chain combines TRBV28 with TRBJ2-6; D might be TRBD1 or TRBD2, each matching 5 bases. The CDR3 DNA reads TGTGCCAGCAGTTTATGGGGGGACTCTGGGGCCAACGTCCTGACTTTC. Translating gives CASSLWGDSGANVLTF.